Below are 26 T cell receptor beta chains sequenced from a single sample in a study of cytomegalovirus exposure and HLA in healthy donors. The primer mix had 60 Vbeta and 13 Jbeta primers. Using immunoSEQ multiplex PCR, the repertoire was profiled, and TCRdb retains in-frame clones only, with some absent. The sample records roughly 200,000 clones, about 89% being singletons. Input material: PBMCs. These TCRs come from a man aged 25 to 40 in good health and CMV-seronegative.

The chain uses TRBV21-1 and TRBJ1-4; the table's D gene call, TRBD1, was not cross checked with the DNA. TRBV21-1 is a documented pseudogene. This CDR3 spans 16 amino acids. The DNA for the CDR3 is TGTGCCAGCAGCAAAATCGACAGGGGATCCTGTGAAAAACTGTTTTTT. Translation gives CASSKIDRGSCEKLFF.

The chain uses TRBV5-1 and TRBJ2-3, with D possibly TRBD2 on 5 matching bases. V was pared by 0 bases and J by 4 bases, with 12 bases between. This CDR3 has 15 amino acids. CDR1 is SGHRS, CDR2 YFSETQ, per germline. The CDR3 DNA sequence: TGCGCCAGCAGCTTGGATACCGGGGAAGCAGATACGCAGTATTTT. Residues: CASSLDTGEADTQYF. Looking up the rest from reference TRBV5-1 and TRBJ2-3 gives the full variable domain: KAGVTQTPRYLIKTRGQQVTLSCSPISGHRSVSWYQQTPGQGLQFLFEYFSETQRNKGNFPGRFSGRQFSNSRSEMNVSTLELGDSALYLCASSLDTGEADTQYFGPGTRLTVL.

V and J are TRBV29-1 and TRBJ2-1; 13 bases line up with TRBD2. CDR1 is SQVTM and CDR2 is ANQGSEA in the germline V gene. This CDR3 has 17 amino acids. After removal of 3 bases from V and 0 bases from J, the junction contained 5 bases not matched to a gene. CDR3 DNA: TGCAGCGTTGATCGACTAGCGGGGGGAAGCTCCTACAATGAGCAGTTCTTC. This encodes CSVDRLAGGSSYNEQFF.

The gene calls are TRBV12-5 and TRBJ1-2; D is ambiguous. V lost 6 bases and J lost 4, with 12 bases in between. Germline assignment: CDR1 LGHNT and CDR2 FRNRAP. The CDR3 has 13 amino acids. Here the CDR3 reads CASGMKEVYGYTF. Written as DNA, the CDR3 is TGTGCTAGTGGCATGAAAGAGGTCTATGGCTACACCTTC. The full variable domain, completed using reference TRBV12-5 and TRBJ1-2, is DARVTQTPRHKVTEMGQEVTMRCQPILGHNTVFWYRQTMMQGLELLAYFRNRAPLDDSGMPKDRFSAEMPDATLATLKIQPSEPRDSAVYFCASGMKEVYGYTFGSGTRLTVV.

This chain links TRBV4-1 with TRBJ2-7; 8 bases fit TRBD1. The CDR3 contains 19 residues. The V gene's germline CDR1 is MGHRA and CDR2 YSYEKL. V was clipped by 5 bases and J by 0 bases; unmatched bases: 18. The CDR3 is CASSVNYEAGTGYSYEQYF. In nucleotides, the CDR3 is TGCGCCAGCAGCGTTAATTACGAAGCCGGGACAGGTTACTCCTACGAGCAGTACTTC.

This clone has only one observation. The rearrangement links TRBV27 to TRBJ2-7; TRBD1 matches 10 bases. CDR3 length: 16 residues. Unmatched junction bases numbered 12, after V lost 5 bases and J lost 5 bases. Germline V gene lookup returns CDR1 MNHEY and CDR2 SMNVEV (reference sequence). The CDR3 DNA sequence: TGTGCCAGCAGTCTAAAGGGGACAGGGGTTTTGGACGAGCAGTACTTC. Translating it yields CASSLKGTGVLDEQYF.

The chain links TRBV7-9 to TRBJ2-7, with TRBD2 matching over 13 bases. This CDR3 contains 17 residues. After removal of 2 bases from V and 0 bases from J, the junction contained 4 bases not matched to a gene. In germline, CDR1 is SEHNR, CDR2 FQNEAQ (reference sequence). CDR3 sequence reads: CASSLPTSGRSSYEQYF. CDR3 nucleotide sequence: TGTGCCAGCAGCTTACCGACTAGCGGGAGGAGCTCCTACGAGCAGTACTTC. Full variable domain (outside the CDR3, taken from reference TRBV7-9 and TRBJ2-7): DTGVSQNPRHKITKRGQNVTFRCDPISEHNRLYWYRQTLGQGPEFLTYFQNEAQLEKSRLLSDRFSAERPKGSFSTLEIQRTEQGDSAMYLCASSLPTSGRSSYEQYFGPGTRLTVT.

This chain connects TRBV4-1 to TRBJ2-1, with TRBD1 as a possible D gene (6 bases). CDR3 length: 14 residues. Germline lookup yields CDR1 MGHRA and CDR2 YSYEKL. The ends were cut back, 3 bases at V and 3 bases at J, with 9 bases in the middle. The CDR3 DNA is TGCGCCAGCAGCCATCCGACAGGCTACAATGAGCAGTTCTTC. Translation: CASSHPTGYNEQFF.

CDR3 sequence (DNA): TGTGCCAGCAGTCAGCCGGGGACAGGGAATTTCAATGAGCAGTTCTTC. It translates to CASSQPGTGNFNEQFF. The J gene is TRBJ2-1, the V gene TRBV27, with 9 bases fitting TRBD1. The V gene end was trimmed by 5 bases and the J gene end by 6 bases; junction bases not matched to a gene: 11. Looked up from germline, CDR1 is MNHEY and CDR2 is SMNVEV (reference sequence). This CDR3 has 16 residues.

This clone showed up just once. V usage is TRBV11-2 and J usage is TRBJ1-1; D gene ambiguous. V gave up 5 bases and J gave up 0 bases, with 19 bases separating them. CDR1 and CDR2 from the germline V gene are SGHAT and FQNNGV. This CDR3 has 17 residues. The DNA of the CDR3 is TGTGCCAGCAGCGCGAATGGTATGAGGGCTTTGAACACTGAAGCTTTCTTT. Translation: CASSANGMRALNTEAFF.

This clone showed up just a few times. In DNA form, the CDR3 reads TGTGCCAGCAGCTCACGACTAATCGCCACCCTCTATGGCTACACCTTC. Its protein product is CASSSRLIATLYGYTF. The chain couples TRBV11-2 to TRBJ1-2; D is ambiguous. The CDR3 is 16 amino acids. CDR1 SGHAT and CDR2 FQNNGV come from the germline V gene. Trimming shortened V by 4 bases and J by 4 bases, and 19 bases separated the two germline ends.

CDR3 sequence: CASTGQGGYEQYF. The CDR3 DNA reads as TGTGCCAGCACCGGGCAGGGCGGATACGAGCAGTACTTC. This chain joins TRBV2 and TRBJ2-7; TRBD1 might be the D (5 bases). V was trimmed by 7 bases and J by 4 bases, leaving 14 bases between them. The CDR3 is 13 amino acids. CDR1 is SNHLY and CDR2 is FYNNEI in the germline V gene.

As to this clone: The germline gene is not matched at one end of the junction; a read error may be the cause. The CDR3 loop reads CASSAKTGTSFEQYF. CDR3 DNA: TGCGCCAGCAGCGCCAAAACAGGGACCTCCTTCGAGCAGTACTTC. This sequence joins TRBV5-1 and TRBJ2-7, with D maybe TRBD1 (6 bases). Germline values: CDR1 SGHRS, CDR2 YFSETQ. This CDR3 region has 15 residues.

This clone was observed once. This sequence joins TRBV6-1 and TRBJ2-1, with TRBD2 matching 7 bases. Losses at the gene ends were 6 bases for V and 10 bases for J; bases not matched to a gene: 9. The CDR3 spans 13 residues. Germline-derived CDR1 and CDR2 are MNHNS and SASEGT. CDR3 in amino acids: CASSSPSGVEQFF. CDR3 nucleotides: TGTGCCAGCAGCTCCCCTAGCGGCGTGGAGCAGTTCTTC.

This clone has a single count. The V call is TRBV6-1, the J call TRBJ1-2; no reliable D call. The CDR3 extends over 13 amino acids. V shed 6 bases and J shed 2 bases, with 10 bases lying between them. Germline V gene data show CDR1 as MNHNS and CDR2 as SASEGT. Here the CDR3 reads CASSRSPNYGYTF. CDR3 in DNA: TGTGCCAGCAGCAGATCCCCGAACTATGGCTACACCTTC.

The chain's CDR3 is CASSLDPQGRVSGELFF. The CDR3, as DNA: TGTGCCAGCAGCTTAGACCCCCAGGGGCGCGTCTCCGGGGAGCTGTTTTTT. This chain joins TRBV7-9 and TRBJ2-2; D is perhaps TRBD1 (6 bases). The V end was cut by 1 base, the J end by 6 bases, with 18 bases between. This CDR3 spans 17 amino acids. Germline V CDR1 and CDR2: SEHNR, FQNEAQ (reference sequence).

This chain links TRBV6-1 with TRBJ1-5; D perhaps matches TRBD1 (5 bases). Per the germline V gene, CDR1 is MNHNS and CDR2 is SASEGT. V shed 7 bases and J shed 0 bases, with 13 bases lying between them. This CDR3 region has 15 residues. CDR3 sequence reads: CASKPGGNSNQPQHF. As DNA, the CDR3 is TGTGCCAGCAAACCTGGGGGGAATAGCAATCAGCCCCAGCATTTT.

The CDR3 region is CASGGTGYSPLHF. The CDR3 DNA reads TGTGCCAGTGGGGGCACAGGTTATTCACCCCTCCACTTT. The chain couples TRBV19 to TRBJ1-6; the D gene is possibly TRBD1 (6 bases). Germline-derived CDR1 and CDR2 are LNHDA and SQIVND (reference sequence). CDR3 length equals 13 residues. Between the trimmed V and J ends, which lost 8 bases and 8 bases, there was a span of 13 bases.

The chain couples TRBV9 to TRBJ1-2; no reliable D call. Per germline, CDR1 SGDLS and CDR2 YYNGEE. V lost 3 bases and J 4 bases, leaving 7 bases between the germline ends. There are 12 residues in the CDR3. CDR3 sequence: CASSARSYGYTF. The CDR3 nucleotides are TGTGCCAGCAGCGCAAGGAGCTATGGCTACACCTTC.

The rearrangement joins TRBV7-8 to TRBJ1-1; D call uncertain. The germline V and J ends were trimmed by 1 base and 3 bases, with 15 bases remaining between them. The V gene's germline CDR1 is SGHVS and CDR2 FQNEAQ. This CDR3 is 16 amino acids long. CDR3 coding DNA: TGTGCCAGCAGCTTAGGTCGGGGTTTGGGTTACACTGAAGCTTTCTTT. Residues: CASSLGRGLGYTEAFF.

This chain links TRBV5-1 with TRBJ2-2; no clear D. The CDR3 sequence is 12 residues long. The germline V gene encodes CDR1 SGHRS and CDR2 YFSETQ. Between the trimmed V and J ends, which lost 6 bases and 2 bases, there was a span of 5 bases. CDR3 in DNA: TGCGCCAGCACCCCAAACACCGGGGAGCTGTTTTTT. Translated: CASTPNTGELFF. The full variable domain, its missing parts supplied by reference TRBV5-1 and TRBJ2-2, is KAGVTQTPRYLIKTRGQQVTLSCSPISGHRSVSWYQQTPGQGLQFLFEYFSETQRNKGNFPGRFSGRQFSNSRSEMNVSTLELGDSALYLCASTPNTGELFFGEGSRLTVL.

This clone was counted a single time. The gene calls are TRBV11-2 and TRBJ2-7; 12 positions agree with TRBD2. The trim removed 3 bases at V and 4 bases at J, leaving 10 bases unmatched. This CDR3 is built from 17 residues. In germline, CDR1 is SGHAT, CDR2 FQNNGV. Written as DNA, the CDR3 is TGTGCCAGCAGCTTGAGTCGACTAGCGGGAGCTCTGTACGAGCAGTACTTC. Its translation is CASSLSRLAGALYEQYF.

The chain uses TRBV7-6 and TRBJ2-6, with 11 bases aligning to TRBD1. The CDR3 covers 17 residues. Germline values: CDR1 SGHVS, CDR2 FNYEAQ. With 5 bases clipped from V and 1 base from J, the junction kept 4 bases outside the gene matches. The CDR3 DNA reads TGTGCCAGCAGCCCCCGGGACAGGGGGTCTGGGGCCAACGTCCTGACTTTC. Amino acid sequence: CASSPRDRGSGANVLTF. The whole variable domain, remainder taken from reference TRBV7-6 and TRBJ2-6, is GAGVSQSPRYKVTKRGQDVALRCDPISGHVSLYWYRQALGQGPEFLTYFNYEAQQDKSGLPNDRFSAERPEGSISTLTIQRTEQRDSAMYRCASSPRDRGSGANVLTFGAGSRLTVL.

This clone was detected only a few times. The rearrangement joins TRBV7-9 to TRBJ1-2; 9 bases map to TRBD1. Germline CDR1 and CDR2: SEHNR and FQNEAQ (reference sequence). The junction had 4 bases not matched to a gene; V was cut back by 5 bases and J by 6 bases. This CDR3 comprises 13 residues. Here the CDR3 reads CASSETGGHGYTF. In DNA, the CDR3 is TGTGCCAGCAGCGAGACAGGGGGGCATGGCTACACCTTC.

This chain uses TRBV4-2 with TRBJ2-7, with 13 nucleotides matching TRBD2. Per germline, CDR1 LGHNA and CDR2 YNFKEQ. V lost 0 bases and J lost 5; bases outside the gene matches: 7. The length of the CDR3 is 17 residues. The CDR3 DNA follows: TGTGCCAGCAGCCAAGACCCCGGGACTAGCGGGGTCCACGAGCAGTACTTC. Its translation: CASSQDPGTSGVHEQYF.

V gene TRBV28 combines with J gene TRBJ2-3; 12 positions match TRBD2. Unmatched junction bases numbered 7, after V lost 6 bases and J lost 0 bases. Germline loops: CDR1 MDHEN, CDR2 SYDVKM. This CDR3 spans 17 amino acids. CDR3 loop: CASSQTSGRVSTDTQYF. The CDR3, as DNA: TGTGCCAGCAGCCAGACTAGCGGGAGAGTTAGCACAGATACGCAGTATTTT.